This T cell receptor beta chain stems from a study of lymphopenia after photon versus proton radiotherapy. Measured with immunoSEQ multiplex PCR; TCRdb has only the in-frame clones, and not every one. The profile shows about 70,000 clones, roughly 90% of them singletons. The study, taken as a whole, reports: Post-nadir diversity loss with photons came from oligoclonal expansion, particularly CD8+ Temra cells. Proton therapy kept repertoires fairly stable, unlike photons, which gained effector/memory cells.

Only one count was recorded for this clone. No antigen is known for it. This CDR3 contains 15 residues. Germline V gene lookup returns CDR1 KGHSH and CDR2 LQKENI. V was cut by 2 bases and J by 3 bases, with 13 bases left in between. The clonotype comes from a woman aged 40 to 50 with cholangiocarcinoma. The genes are TRBV18 and TRBJ1-1; weak D call: TRBD1 (5 bases). This specimen consisted of peripheral blood, obtained from a patient treated with photon-based radiotherapy. The CDR3 sequence is CASSPSGTRDTEAFF. The CDR3 DNA is TGTGCCAGCTCACCATCAGGGACCAGGGACACTGAAGCTTTCTTT.